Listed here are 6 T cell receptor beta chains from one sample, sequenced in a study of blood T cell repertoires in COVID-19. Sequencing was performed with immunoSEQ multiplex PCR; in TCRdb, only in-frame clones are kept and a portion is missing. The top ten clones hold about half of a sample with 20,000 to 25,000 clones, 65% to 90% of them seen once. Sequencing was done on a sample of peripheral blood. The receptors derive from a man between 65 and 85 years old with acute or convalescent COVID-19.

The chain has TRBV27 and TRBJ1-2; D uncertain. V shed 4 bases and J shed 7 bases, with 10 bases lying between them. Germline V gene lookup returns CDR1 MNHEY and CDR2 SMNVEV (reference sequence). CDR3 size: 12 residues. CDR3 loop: CASSSTTSGYTF. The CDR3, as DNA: TGTGCCAGCAGTTCCACTACTTCTGGCTACACCTTC.

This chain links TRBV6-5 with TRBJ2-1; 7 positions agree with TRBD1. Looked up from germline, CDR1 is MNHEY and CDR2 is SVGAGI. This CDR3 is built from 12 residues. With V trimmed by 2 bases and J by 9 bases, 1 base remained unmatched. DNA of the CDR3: TGTGCCAGCAGTTACACAGGGGTTGAGCAGTTCTTC. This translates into CASSYTGVEQFF.

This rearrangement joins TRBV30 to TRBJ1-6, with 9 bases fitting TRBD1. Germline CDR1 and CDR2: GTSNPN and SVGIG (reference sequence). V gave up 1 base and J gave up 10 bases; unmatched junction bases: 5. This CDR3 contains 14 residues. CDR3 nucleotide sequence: TGTGCCTGGAGTGGGGACAGGGTTGGATCACCCCTCCACTTT. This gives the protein CAWSGDRVGSPLHF.

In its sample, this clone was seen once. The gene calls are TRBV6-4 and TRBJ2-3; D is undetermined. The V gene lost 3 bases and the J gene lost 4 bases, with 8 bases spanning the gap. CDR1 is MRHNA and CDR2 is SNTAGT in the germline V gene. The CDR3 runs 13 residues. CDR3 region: CASSEGAADTQYF. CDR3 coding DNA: TGTGCCAGCAGTGAAGGAGCAGCAGATACGCAGTATTTT.

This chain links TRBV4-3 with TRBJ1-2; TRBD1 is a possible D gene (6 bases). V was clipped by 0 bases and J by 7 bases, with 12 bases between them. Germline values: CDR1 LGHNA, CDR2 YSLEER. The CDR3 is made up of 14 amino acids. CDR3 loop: CASSQDLGGTGYTF. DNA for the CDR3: TGCGCCAGCAGCCAAGATCTTGGGGGCACTGGCTACACCTTC.

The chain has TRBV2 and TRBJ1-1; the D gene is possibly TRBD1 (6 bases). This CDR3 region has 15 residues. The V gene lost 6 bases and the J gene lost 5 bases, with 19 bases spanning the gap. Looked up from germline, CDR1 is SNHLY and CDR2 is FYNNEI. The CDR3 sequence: CASRTGGGPWTEAFF. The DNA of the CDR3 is TGTGCCAGCAGGACGGGAGGGGGGCCATGGACTGAAGCTTTCTTT. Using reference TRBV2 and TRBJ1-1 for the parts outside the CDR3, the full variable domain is EPEVTQTPSHQVTQMGQEVILRCVPISNHLYFYWYRQILGQKVEFLVSFYNNEISEKSEIFDDQFSVERPDGSNFTLKIRSTKLEDSAMYFCASRTGGGPWTEAFFGQGTRLTVV.